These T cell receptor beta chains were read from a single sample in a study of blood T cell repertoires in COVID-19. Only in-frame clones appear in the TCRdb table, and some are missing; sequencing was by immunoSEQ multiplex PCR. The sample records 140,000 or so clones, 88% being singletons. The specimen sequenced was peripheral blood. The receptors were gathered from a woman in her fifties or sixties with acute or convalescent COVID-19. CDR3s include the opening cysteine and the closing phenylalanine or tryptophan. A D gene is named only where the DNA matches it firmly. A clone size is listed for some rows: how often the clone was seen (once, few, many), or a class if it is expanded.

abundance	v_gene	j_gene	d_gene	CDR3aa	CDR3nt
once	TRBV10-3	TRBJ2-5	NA	CAIRSGYTETQYF	TGTGCCATCAGATCAGGTTATACGGAGACCCAGTACTTC
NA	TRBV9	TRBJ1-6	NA	CASSGDISPLHF	TGTGCCAGCAGCGGGGACATTTCACCCCTCCACTTT
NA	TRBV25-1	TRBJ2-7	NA	CASGGSASALYEQYF	TGTGCCAGCGGGGGGTCCGCTAGCGCTTTATACGAGCAGTACTTC
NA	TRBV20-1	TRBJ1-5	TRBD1	CSAIEGADQPQHF	TGCAGTGCTATTGAGGGGGCAGATCAGCCCCAGCATTTT
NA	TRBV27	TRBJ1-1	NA	CASSLGVLSGETEAFF	TGTGCCAGCAGTTTAGGGGTCCTGAGCGGGGAGACTGAAGCTTTCTTT
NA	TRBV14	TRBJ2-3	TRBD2	CASSQFGAGGDTQYF	TGTGCCAGCAGCCAATTTGGGGCGGGAGGAGATACGCAGTATTTT
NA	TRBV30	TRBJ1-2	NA	CAWSVWQAINYGYTF	TGTGCCTGGAGTGTATGGCAGGCTATCAACTATGGCTACACCTTC
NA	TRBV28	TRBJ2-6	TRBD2	CASSRLAGGTGANVLTF	TGTGCCAGCAGCCGACTAGCGGGGGGGACTGGGGCCAACGTCCTGACTTTC
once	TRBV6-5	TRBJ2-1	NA	CASSYSGVPPDEQFF	TGTGCCAGCAGTTACAGCGGTGTCCCTCCGGATGAGCAGTTCTTC
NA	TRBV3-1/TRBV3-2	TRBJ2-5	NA	CASSPLSGVGETQYF	TGTGCCAGCAGCCCCCTCTCCGGAGTAGGAGAGACCCAGTACTTC
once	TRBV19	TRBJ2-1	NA	CASSNSLGFSNEQFF	TGTGCCAGTAGCAATTCACTAGGTTTCTCCAATGAGCAGTTCTTC
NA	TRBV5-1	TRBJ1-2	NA	CASSLVDNPYGYTF	TGCGCCAGCAGCTTGGTCGACAATCCTTATGGCTACACCTTC
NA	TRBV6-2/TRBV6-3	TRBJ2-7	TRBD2	CASSYPGLAAYEQYF	TGTGCCAGCAGTTACCCGGGACTAGCGGCCTACGAGCAGTACTTC
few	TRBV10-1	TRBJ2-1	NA	CATGPRENEQFF	TGCGCCACTGGACCACGGGAAAATGAGCAGTTCTTC
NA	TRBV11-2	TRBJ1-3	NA	CASSLADFSGNTIYF	TGTGCCAGCAGCTTAGCAGACTTCTCTGGAAACACCATATATTTT
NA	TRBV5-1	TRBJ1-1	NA	CASSFTRNTEAFF	TGCGCCAGCAGCTTTACAAGGAACACTGAAGCTTTCTTT
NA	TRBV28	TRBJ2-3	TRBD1	CASSPTGAHADTQYF	TGTGCCAGCAGTCCTACAGGGGCCCATGCAGATACGCAGTATTTT
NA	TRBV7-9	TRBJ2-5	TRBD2	CASSPGLAGAGTQYF	TGTGCCAGCAGCCCGGGACTAGCGGGAGCAGGGACCCAGTACTTC
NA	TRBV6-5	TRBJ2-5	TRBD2	CASSYVGLAGEETQYF	TGTGCCAGCAGTTACGTGGGACTAGCGGGGGAAGAGACCCAGTACTTC
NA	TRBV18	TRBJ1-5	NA	CASSLYGGGRPQHF	TGTGCCAGCTCACTCTACGGGGGGGGCCGGCCCCAGCATTTT
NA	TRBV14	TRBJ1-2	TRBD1	CASSQHNRGLGGYTF	TGTGCCAGCAGCCAACATAACAGGGGGCTGGGTGGCTACACCTTC
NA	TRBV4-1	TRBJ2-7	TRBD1	CASSLSTGAYEQYF	TGCGCCAGCAGCCTCTCGACAGGGGCCTACGAGCAGTACTTC
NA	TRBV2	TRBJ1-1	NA	CASSQTPGVTEAFF	TGTGCCAGCAGCCAAACCCCAGGGGTCACTGAAGCTTTCTTT
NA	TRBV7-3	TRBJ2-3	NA	CASSVQGSPGTDTQYF	TGTGCCAGCAGCGTGCAGGGGTCCCCAGGCACAGATACGCAGTATTTT
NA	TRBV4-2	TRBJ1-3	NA	CASSQDTGGHSGNTIYF	TGTGCCAGCAGCCAAGACACGGGGGGCCACTCTGGAAACACCATATATTTT
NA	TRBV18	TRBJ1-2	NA	CASSPREGWYGYTF	TGTGCCAGCTCACCACGGGAGGGGTGGTATGGCTACACCTTC
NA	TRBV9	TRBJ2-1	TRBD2	CASSPTAGTRGEQFF	TGTGCCAGCAGCCCCACGGCCGGGACTAGAGGTGAGCAGTTCTTC
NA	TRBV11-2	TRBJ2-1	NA	CASSLGANRAVDEQFF	TGTGCCAGCAGCTTGGGGGCTAACAGGGCGGTCGATGAGCAGTTCTTC
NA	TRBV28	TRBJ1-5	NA	CATVGASFNQPQHF	TGTGCCACAGTAGGGGCCAGCTTCAATCAGCCCCAGCATTTT
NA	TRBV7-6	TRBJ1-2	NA	CASSPYGGGGYTF	TGTGCCAGCAGCCCGTACGGCGGGGGTGGCTACACCTTC
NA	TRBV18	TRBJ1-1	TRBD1	CASSPGTDPEAFF	TGTGCCAGCTCACCAGGGACAGACCCTGAAGCTTTCTTT
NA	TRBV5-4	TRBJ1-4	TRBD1	CASRPGAGQSNEKLFF	TGTGCCAGCAGACCGGGGGCGGGACAGAGCAATGAAAAACTGTTTTTT
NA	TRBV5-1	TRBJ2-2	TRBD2	CASELGIAGGPTGELFF	TGCGCCAGCGAGCTTGGGATAGCGGGAGGGCCCACCGGGGAGCTGTTTTTT
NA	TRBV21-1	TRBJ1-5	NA	CASSRQGQGQPQHF	TGTGCCAGCAGCAGGCAAGGACAGGGTCAGCCCCAGCATTTT
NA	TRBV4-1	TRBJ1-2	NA	CASSQETGGYTF	TGCGCCAGCAGCCAAGAAACAGGCGGCTACACCTTC
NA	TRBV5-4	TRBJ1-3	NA	CASSSPTVGASGNTIYF	TGTGCCAGCAGCTCACCCACCGTGGGCGCCTCTGGAAACACCATATATTTT
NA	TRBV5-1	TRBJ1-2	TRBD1	CASSIGQESYGYTF	TGCGCCAGCAGCATCGGACAGGAATCCTATGGCTACACCTTC
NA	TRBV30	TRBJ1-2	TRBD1	CAWSLGQIYGYTF	TGTGCCTGGAGTCTGGGACAGATCTATGGCTACACCTTC
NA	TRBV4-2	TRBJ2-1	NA	CASSQEEAASYNEQFF	TGTGCCAGCAGCCAAGAAGAAGCGGCCTCCTACAATGAGCAGTTCTTC
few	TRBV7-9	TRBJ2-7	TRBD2	CASSFGLADYEQYF	TGTGCCAGCAGCTTTGGACTAGCGGACTACGAGCAGTACTTC
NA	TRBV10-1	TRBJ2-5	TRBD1	CASSPEIGTVQETQYF	TGCGCCAGTTCTCCGGAGATAGGGACAGTCCAAGAGACCCAGTACTTC
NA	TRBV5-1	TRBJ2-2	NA	CASSLEVGGLGTGELFF	TGCGCCAGCAGCTTGGAGGTCGGAGGGTTGGGGACCGGGGAGCTGTTTTTT
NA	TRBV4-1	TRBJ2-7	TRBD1	CASSQDITGVYEQYF	TGCGCCAGCAGCCAAGATATAACAGGGGTATACGAGCAGTACTTC
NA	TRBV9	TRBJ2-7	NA	CASSAQQDWFYEQYF	TGTGCCAGCAGCGCTCAACAGGATTGGTTTTACGAGCAGTACTTC
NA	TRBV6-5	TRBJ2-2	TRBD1	CASSSLTGTGPGELFF	TGTGCCAGCAGTTCCCTGACCGGGACAGGGCCCGGGGAGCTGTTTTTT
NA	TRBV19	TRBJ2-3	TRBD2	CASSIPSGNTDTQYF	TGTGCCAGTAGTATTCCTAGCGGGAACACAGATACGCAGTATTTT
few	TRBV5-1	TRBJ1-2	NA	CASRQGPAANYGYTF	TGCGCCAGCAGACAGGGACCGGCGGCTAACTATGGCTACACCTTC
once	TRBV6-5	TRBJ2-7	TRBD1	CASSRTGTGYYEQYF	TGTGCCAGCAGCAGAACCGGGACAGGGTACTACGAGCAGTACTTC
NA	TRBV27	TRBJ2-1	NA	CASSLRRAPSYNEQFF	TGTGCCAGCAGTTTAAGGCGGGCGCCCTCCTACAATGAGCAGTTCTTC
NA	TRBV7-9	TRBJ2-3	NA	CASSLGAGGTDTQYF	TGTGCCAGCAGCTTAGGGGCAGGGGGCACAGATACGCAGTATTTT
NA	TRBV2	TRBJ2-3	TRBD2	CASREGGPVDTQYF	TGTGCCAGCAGAGAGGGAGGGCCAGTAGATACGCAGTATTTT
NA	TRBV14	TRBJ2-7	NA	CASSQQVLKLPFEQYF	TGTGCCAGCAGCCAACAAGTACTGAAACTCCCTTTCGAGCAGTACTTC